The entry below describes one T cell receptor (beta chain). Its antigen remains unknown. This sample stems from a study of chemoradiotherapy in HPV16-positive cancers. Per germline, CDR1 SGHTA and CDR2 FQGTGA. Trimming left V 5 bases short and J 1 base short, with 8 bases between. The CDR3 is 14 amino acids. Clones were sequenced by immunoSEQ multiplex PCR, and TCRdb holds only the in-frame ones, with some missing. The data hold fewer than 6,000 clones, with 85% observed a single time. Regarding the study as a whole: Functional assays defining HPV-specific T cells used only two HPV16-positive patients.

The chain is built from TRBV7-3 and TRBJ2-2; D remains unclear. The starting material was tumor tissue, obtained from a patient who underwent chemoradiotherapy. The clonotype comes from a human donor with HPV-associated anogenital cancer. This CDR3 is CASSTRQNTGELFF. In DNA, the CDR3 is TGTGCCAGCAGCACCCGACAGAACACCGGGGAGCTGTTTTTT.